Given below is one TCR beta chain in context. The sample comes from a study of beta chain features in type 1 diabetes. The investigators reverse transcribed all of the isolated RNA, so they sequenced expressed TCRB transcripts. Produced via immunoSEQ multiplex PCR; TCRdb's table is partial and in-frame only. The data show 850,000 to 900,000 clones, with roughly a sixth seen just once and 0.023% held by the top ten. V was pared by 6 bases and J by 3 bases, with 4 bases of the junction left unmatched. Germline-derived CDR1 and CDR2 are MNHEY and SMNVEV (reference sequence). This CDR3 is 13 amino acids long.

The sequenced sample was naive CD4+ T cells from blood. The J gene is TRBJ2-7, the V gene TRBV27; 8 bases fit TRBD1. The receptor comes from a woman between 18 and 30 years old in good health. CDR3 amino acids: CASSPDRVYEQYF. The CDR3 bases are TGTGCCAGCAGCCCGGACAGGGTCTACGAGCAGTACTTC.